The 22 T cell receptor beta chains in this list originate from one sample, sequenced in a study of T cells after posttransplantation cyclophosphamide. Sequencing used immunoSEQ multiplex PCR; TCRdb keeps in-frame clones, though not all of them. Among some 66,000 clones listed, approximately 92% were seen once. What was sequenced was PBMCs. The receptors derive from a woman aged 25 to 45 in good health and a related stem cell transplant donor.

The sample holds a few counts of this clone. The DNA of the CDR3 is TGTGCCAGCAGCTTAGTTTGGAGTCAGGGGTTCTACGAGCAGTACTTC. It translates to CASSLVWSQGFYEQYF. The chain uses TRBV7-2 and TRBJ2-7; weak D call: TRBD1 (6 bases). V was trimmed by 1 base and J by 3 bases, leaving 16 bases between them. Germline assignment: CDR1 SGHTA and CDR2 FQGNSA. The CDR3 consists of 16 residues.

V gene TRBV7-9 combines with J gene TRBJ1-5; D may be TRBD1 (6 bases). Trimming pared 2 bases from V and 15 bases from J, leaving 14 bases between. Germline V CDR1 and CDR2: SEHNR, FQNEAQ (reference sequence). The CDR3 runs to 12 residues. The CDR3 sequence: CASSLPTGALHF. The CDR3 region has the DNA TGTGCCAGCAGCTTACCTACGGGGGCACTGCATTTT.

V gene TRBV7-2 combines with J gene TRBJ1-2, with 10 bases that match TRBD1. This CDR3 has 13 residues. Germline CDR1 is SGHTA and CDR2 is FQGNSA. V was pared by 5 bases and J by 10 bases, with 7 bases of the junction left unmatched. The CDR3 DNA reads TGTGCCAGCAGCACGCGACAGGGGGCGGACTACACCTTC. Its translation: CASSTRQGADYTF.

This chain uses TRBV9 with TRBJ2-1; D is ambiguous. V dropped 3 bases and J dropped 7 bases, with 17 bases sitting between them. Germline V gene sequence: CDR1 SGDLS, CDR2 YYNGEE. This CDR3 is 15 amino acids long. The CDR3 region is CASSAFLPDWNEQFF. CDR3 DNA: TGTGCCAGCAGCGCCTTTCTACCTGATTGGAATGAGCAGTTCTTC.

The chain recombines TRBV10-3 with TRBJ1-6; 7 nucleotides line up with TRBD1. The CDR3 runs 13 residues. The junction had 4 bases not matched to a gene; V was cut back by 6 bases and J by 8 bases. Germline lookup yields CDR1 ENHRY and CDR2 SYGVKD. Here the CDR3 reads CAIRTGTDSPLHF. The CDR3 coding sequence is TGTGCCATCAGGACAGGGACCGATTCACCCCTCCACTTT.

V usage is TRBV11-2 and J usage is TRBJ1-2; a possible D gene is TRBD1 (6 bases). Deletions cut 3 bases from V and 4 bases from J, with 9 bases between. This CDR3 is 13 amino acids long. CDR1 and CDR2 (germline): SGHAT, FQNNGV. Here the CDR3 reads CASSLRTVYGYTF. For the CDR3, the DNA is TGTGCCAGCAGCTTGCGGACAGTCTATGGCTACACCTTC.

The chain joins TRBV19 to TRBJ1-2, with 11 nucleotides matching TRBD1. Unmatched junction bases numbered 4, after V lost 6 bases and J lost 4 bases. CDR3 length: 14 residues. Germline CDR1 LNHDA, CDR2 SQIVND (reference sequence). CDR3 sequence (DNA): TGTGCCAGTAGGGACAGGGGGCGCAGCTATGGCTACACCTTC. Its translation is CASRDRGRSYGYTF.

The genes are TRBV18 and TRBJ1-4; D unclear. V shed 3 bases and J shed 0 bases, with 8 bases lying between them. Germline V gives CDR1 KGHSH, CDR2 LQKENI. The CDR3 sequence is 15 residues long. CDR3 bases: TGTGCCAGCTCACCCGGGGTCGCAACTAATGAAAAACTGTTTTTT. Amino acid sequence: CASSPGVATNEKLFF.

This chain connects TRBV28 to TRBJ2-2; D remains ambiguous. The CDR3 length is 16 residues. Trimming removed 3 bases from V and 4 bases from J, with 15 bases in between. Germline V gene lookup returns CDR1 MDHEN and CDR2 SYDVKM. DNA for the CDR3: TGTGCCAGCAGTTTCTTGGAAGAAAATCTCACCGGGGAGCTGTTTTTT. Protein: CASSFLEENLTGELFF.

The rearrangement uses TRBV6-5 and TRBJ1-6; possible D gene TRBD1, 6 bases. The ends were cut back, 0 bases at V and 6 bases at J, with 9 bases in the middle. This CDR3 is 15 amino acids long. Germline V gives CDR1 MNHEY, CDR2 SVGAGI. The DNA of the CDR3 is TGTGCCAGCAGTTACTCGACAGGCCCTAATTCACCCCTCCACTTT. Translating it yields CASSYSTGPNSPLHF.

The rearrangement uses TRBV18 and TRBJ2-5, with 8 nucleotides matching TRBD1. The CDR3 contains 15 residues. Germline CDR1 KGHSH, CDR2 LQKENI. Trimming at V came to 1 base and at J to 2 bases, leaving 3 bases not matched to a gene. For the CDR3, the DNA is TGTGCCAGCTCACCACGGACAGGGCCACAAGAGACCCAGTACTTC. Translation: CASSPRTGPQETQYF. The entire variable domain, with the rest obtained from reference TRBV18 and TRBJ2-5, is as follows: NAGVMQNPRHLVRRRGQEARLRCSPMKGHSHVYWYRQLPEEGLKFMVYLQKENIIDESGMPKERFSAEFPKEGPSILRIQQVVRGDSAAYFCASSPRTGPQETQYFGPGTRLLVL.

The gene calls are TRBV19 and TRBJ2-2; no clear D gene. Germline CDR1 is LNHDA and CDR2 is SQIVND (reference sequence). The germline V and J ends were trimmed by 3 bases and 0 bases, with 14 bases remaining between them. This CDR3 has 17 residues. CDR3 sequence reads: CASSIPQHAANTGELFF. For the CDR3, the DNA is TGTGCCAGTAGTATCCCCCAACATGCGGCGAACACCGGGGAGCTGTTTTTT.

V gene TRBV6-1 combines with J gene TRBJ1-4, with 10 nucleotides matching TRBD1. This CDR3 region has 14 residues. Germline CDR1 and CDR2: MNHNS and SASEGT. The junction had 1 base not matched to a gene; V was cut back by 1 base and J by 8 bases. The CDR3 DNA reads TGTGCCAGCAGTGAAGGGACAGGGGGGGAAAAACTGTTTTTT. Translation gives CASSEGTGGEKLFF.

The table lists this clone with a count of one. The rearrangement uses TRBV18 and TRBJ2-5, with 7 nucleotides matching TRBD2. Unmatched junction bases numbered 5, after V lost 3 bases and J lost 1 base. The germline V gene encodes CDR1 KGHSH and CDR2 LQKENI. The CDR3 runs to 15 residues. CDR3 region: CASSPPASGQETQYF. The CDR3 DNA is TGTGCCAGCTCACCCCCCGCTAGCGGCCAAGAGACCCAGTACTTC.

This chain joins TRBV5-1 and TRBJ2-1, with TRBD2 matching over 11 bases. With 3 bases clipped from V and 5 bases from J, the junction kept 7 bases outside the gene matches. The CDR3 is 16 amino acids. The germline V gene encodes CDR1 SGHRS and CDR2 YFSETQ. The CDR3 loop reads CASSSDGTSGDNEQFF. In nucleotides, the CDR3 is TGCGCCAGCAGCTCGGACGGGACTAGCGGTGACAATGAGCAGTTCTTC.

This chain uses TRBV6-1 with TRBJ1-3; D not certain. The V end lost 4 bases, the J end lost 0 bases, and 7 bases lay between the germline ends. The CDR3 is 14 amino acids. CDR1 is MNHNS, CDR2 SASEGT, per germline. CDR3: CASSGSFSGNTIYF. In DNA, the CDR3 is TGTGCCAGCAGTGGTAGCTTCTCTGGAAACACCATATATTTT.

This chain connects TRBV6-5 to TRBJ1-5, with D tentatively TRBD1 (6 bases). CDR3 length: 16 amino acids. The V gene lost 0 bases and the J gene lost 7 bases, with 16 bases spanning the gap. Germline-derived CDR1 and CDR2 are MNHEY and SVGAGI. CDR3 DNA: TGTGCCAGCAGTTACTCGAAGTCAGGGGCTGGCCAGCCCCAGCATTTT. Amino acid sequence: CASSYSKSGAGQPQHF.

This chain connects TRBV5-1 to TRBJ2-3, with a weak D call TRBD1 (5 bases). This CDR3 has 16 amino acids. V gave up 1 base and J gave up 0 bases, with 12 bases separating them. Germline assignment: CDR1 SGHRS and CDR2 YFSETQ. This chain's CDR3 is CASSLQTVASTDTQYF. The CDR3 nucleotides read TGCGCCAGCAGCTTGCAGACAGTCGCTAGCACAGATACGCAGTATTTT.

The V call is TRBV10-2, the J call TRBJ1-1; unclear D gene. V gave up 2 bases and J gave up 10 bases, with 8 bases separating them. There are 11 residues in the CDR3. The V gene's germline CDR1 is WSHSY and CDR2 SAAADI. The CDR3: CASSEGVPAFF. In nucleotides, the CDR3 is TGCGCCAGCAGTGAGGGCGTCCCAGCTTTCTTT.

This chain's CDR3 is CATSRVGRGLDQPQHF. CDR3 nucleotide sequence: TGTGCCACCAGCAGAGTGGGCAGGGGGTTGGATCAGCCCCAGCATTTT. The rearrangement links TRBV15 to TRBJ1-5, with 7 bases matching TRBD1. Germline V gives CDR1 LNHNV, CDR2 YYDKDF (reference sequence). The CDR3 runs 16 residues. V shed 1 base, J shed 5 bases, and the junction held 8 bases outside the gene matches. Complete variable domain (other parts from reference TRBV15 and TRBJ1-5): DAMVIQNPRYQVTQFGKPVTLSCSQTLNHNVMYWYQQKSSQAPKLLFHYYDKDFNNEADTPDNFQSRRPNTSFCFLDIRSPGLGDTAMYLCATSRVGRGLDQPQHFGDGTRLSIL.

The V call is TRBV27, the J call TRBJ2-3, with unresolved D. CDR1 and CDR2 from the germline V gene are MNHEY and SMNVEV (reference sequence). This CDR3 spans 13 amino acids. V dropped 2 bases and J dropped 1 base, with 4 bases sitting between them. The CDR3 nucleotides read TGTGCCAGCAGTTTAATGGGCACAGATACGCAGTATTTT. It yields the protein CASSLMGTDTQYF.

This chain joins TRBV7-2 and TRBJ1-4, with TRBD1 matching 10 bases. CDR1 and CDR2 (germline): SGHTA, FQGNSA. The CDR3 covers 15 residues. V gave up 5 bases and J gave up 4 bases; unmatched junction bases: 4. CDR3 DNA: TGTGCCAGCAGCCCAAGGGACAGGGGTAATGAAAAACTGTTTTTT. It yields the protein CASSPRDRGNEKLFF.